The 6 T cell receptor beta chains presented below share a single source sample, sequenced in a study of technical replicates of blood from a handful of donors. Data came from immunoSEQ multiplex PCR; TCRdb stores just in-frame clones and leaves some out. The sample records about 89,000 clones, about 94% being singletons. The sample was T cells isolated from PBMCs. The receptor set was obtained from a human donor in good health.

The CDR3: CASSELGTGVPEAFF. As DNA, the CDR3 is TGTGCCAGCAGTGAATTGGGCACAGGGGTCCCTGAAGCTTTCTTT. This rearrangement joins TRBV6-1 to TRBJ1-1; 7 bases fit TRBD1. V was clipped by 2 bases and J by 6 bases; unmatched bases: 9. The germline V gene encodes CDR1 MNHNS and CDR2 SASEGT. This CDR3 has 15 amino acids.

This chain connects TRBV5-1 to TRBJ2-4, with 12 bases that match TRBD1. J gave up 1 base and V 4 bases, and 15 bases lay outside the gene matches. CDR1 is SGHRS, CDR2 YFSETQ, per germline. This CDR3 contains 20 residues. The CDR3 DNA follows: TGCGCCAGCAGCATCTTACCGGGACAGGGGGCGCATGGGGCCAAAAACATTCAGTACTTC. Translating it yields CASSILPGQGAHGAKNIQYF.

V gene TRBV28 combines with J gene TRBJ2-1, with 9 bases that match TRBD2. The V gene end was trimmed by 6 bases and the J gene end by 4 bases; junction bases not matched to a gene: 4. The length of the CDR3 is 14 residues. In germline, CDR1 is MDHEN, CDR2 SYDVKM. DNA for the CDR3: TGTGCCAGCAGCTCAGCGGGGGGATACAATGAGCAGTTCTTC. Its translation: CASSSAGGYNEQFF.

The rearrangement links TRBV27 to TRBJ2-7; TRBD2 aligns across 11 bases. The CDR3 has 15 residues. Germline loops: CDR1 MNHEY, CDR2 SMNVEV (reference sequence). V lost 0 bases and J lost 5; bases outside the gene matches: 3. The DNA for the CDR3 is TGTGCCAGCAGTTTATCGACTAGCGGGATCAACGAGCAGTACTTC. Its translation: CASSLSTSGINEQYF.

V usage is TRBV29-1 and J usage is TRBJ1-1; the D is unclear. Trimming pared 1 base from V and 4 bases from J, leaving 4 bases between. This CDR3 comprises 11 residues. The germline CDR1 and CDR2 sequences are SQVTM and ANQGSEA. CDR3 nucleotides: TGCAGCGTTGAAGTGGCCACTGAAGCTTTCTTT. Its protein product is CSVEVATEAFF.

In nucleotides, the CDR3 is TGTGCCAGCAGCTTGGGACAGGCGATACAAGAGACCCAGTACTTC. Its translation: CASSLGQAIQETQYF. The chain employs TRBV5-5 and TRBJ2-5; TRBD1 might be the D (6 bases). The CDR3 covers 15 residues. Germline V lookup: CDR1 SGHKS, CDR2 YYEKEE (reference sequence). Trimming took 0 bases from V and 2 from J, leaving 11 bases between them. Using reference TRBV5-5 and TRBJ2-5 for the parts outside the CDR3, the full variable domain is DAGVTQSPTHLIKTRGQQVTLRCSPISGHKSVSWYQQVLGQGPQFIFQYYEKEERGRGNFPDRFSARQFPNYSSELNVNALLLGDSALYLCASSLGQAIQETQYFGPGTRLLVL.